Reported below is one TCR beta chain. Its antigen is not identified. The CDR3 has 16 amino acids. The trim removed 0 bases at V and 1 base at J, leaving 7 bases unmatched. Per germline, CDR1 SGHNT and CDR2 YYREEE (reference sequence). RNA extraction and reverse transcription yielded cDNA as sequencing template. Using immunoSEQ multiplex PCR, the repertoire was profiled, and TCRdb retains in-frame clones only, with some absent. The sample holds fewer than 250,000 clones, 50% to 60% seen once. This sample was included in a study of CD8+ T cells in alopecia areata. Findings and limits, study-wide: Patients showed less clear TCR sequence sharing than mice, possibly partly because of HLA diversity. The study also sequences resident alphabeta T cells of normal skin in scalp samples. For lesional scalp, especially alopecia totalis/universalis, clonality was higher than in normal scalp.

Sequenced here: CD4+ T cells sorted from blood, sampled at week 0. V usage is TRBV5-4 and J usage is TRBJ2-7; TRBD2 matches at 7 bases. The TCR originated in a human donor with alopecia areata. The CDR3 region is CASSLAGGPQSYEQYF. DNA for the CDR3: TGTGCCAGCAGCTTGGCGGGAGGACCTCAATCCTACGAGCAGTACTTC.